A single sample is the source of the 17 T cell receptor beta chains below, sequenced in a study of blood T cell repertoires in COVID-19. Using immunoSEQ multiplex PCR, the repertoire was profiled, and TCRdb retains in-frame clones only, with some absent. The sample gives approximately 97,000 clones, 80% to 90% of which show up once; roughly 2% is in the top ten. Sequencing input: peripheral blood. These receptors were taken from a man aged 50 to 60 with COVID-19, enrolled during active disease.

This clone was found once. The rearrangement uses TRBV4-3 and TRBJ1-4, with TRBD1 matching over 10 bases. Germline loops: CDR1 LGHNA, CDR2 YSLEER. This CDR3 contains 21 residues. Trimming cost V 1 base and J 5 bases; bases outside gene matches: 19. CDR3 coding DNA: TGCGCCAGCAGCCAAGTAAGGGTTTTTCCGGGACAGGGGTCCCCAAATGAAAAACTGTTTTTT. Amino acids: CASSQVRVFPGQGSPNEKLFF.

The chain couples TRBV7-9 to TRBJ2-5, with 7 positions matching TRBD1. J was trimmed by 1 base and V by 1 base; bases with no gene match: 12. This CDR3 is built from 18 residues. CDR1 is SEHNR and CDR2 is FQNEAQ in the germline V gene (reference sequence). CDR3 protein: CASSLGLYRDSFQETQYF. The CDR3 nucleotides are TGTGCCAGCAGCTTAGGGTTGTATAGGGACAGCTTCCAAGAGACCCAGTACTTC.

This chain links TRBV30 with TRBJ1-4, with a possible D match to TRBD1 (6 bases). V was shortened by 3 bases and J by 2 bases, with 28 bases between the two germline ends. CDR3 length: 20 amino acids. In germline, CDR1 is GTSNPN, CDR2 SVGIG (reference sequence). In DNA, the CDR3 is TGTGCCTGGAGAGAACCCCTCAGGGGCGACCACAACATTACTAATGAAAAACTGTTTTTT. Protein product: CAWREPLRGDHNITNEKLFF.

The chain joins TRBV3-1 (or the pseudogene TRBV3-2) to TRBJ1-3; D unclear. The CDR3 is 15 residues long. V lost 3 bases and J 0 bases, leaving 9 bases between the germline ends. In germline, CDR1 is LGHDT, CDR2 YNNKEL (reference sequence). CDR3 sequence reads: CASSHYQDSGNTIYF. The CDR3 DNA reads TGTGCCAGCAGCCATTATCAGGACTCTGGAAACACCATATATTTT.

This chain links TRBV9 with TRBJ2-2; weak D call: TRBD2 (6 bases). The V end was cut by 4 bases, the J end by 0 bases, with 13 bases between. The CDR3 has 16 amino acids. From germline, CDR1 is SGDLS and CDR2 YYNGEE. The DNA for the CDR3 is TGTGCCAGCAGCCCCCGGAGGGCGACGAACACCGGGGAGCTGTTTTTT. Amino acids: CASSPRRATNTGELFF.

The gene calls are TRBV3-1 (or the pseudogene TRBV3-2) and TRBJ2-7; D perhaps matches TRBD1 (6 bases). V was clipped by 4 bases and J by 7 bases, with 17 bases between them. This CDR3 region has 14 residues. Germline-derived CDR1 and CDR2 are LGHDT and YNNKEL (reference sequence). The chain's CDR3 is CASSRLQGPGEQYF. CDR3 in DNA: TGTGCCAGCAGCCGACTGCAGGGGCCGGGTGAGCAGTACTTC.

The chain uses TRBV30 and TRBJ1-1; 7 positions match TRBD1. Germline V gene data show CDR1 as GTSNPN and CDR2 as SVGIG (reference sequence). The CDR3 totals 14 residues. With V trimmed by 4 bases and J by 1 base, 6 bases remained unmatched. The CDR3 nucleotides are TGTGCCTGGACTCTAGGGACAGCGAACACTGAAGCTTTCTTT. This sequence encodes CAWTLGTANTEAFF.

This clone was seen once. This chain joins TRBV6-1 and TRBJ1-2, with TRBD1 matching 8 bases. The trim removed 1 base at V and 2 bases at J, leaving 0 bases unmatched. The CDR3 length is 14 residues. Germline loops: CDR1 MNHNS, CDR2 SASEGT. The CDR3 DNA reads TGTGCCAGCAGTGAAGGGACAGGGAACTATGGCTACACCTTC. Protein sequence: CASSEGTGNYGYTF.

The chain joins TRBV7-8 to TRBJ1-6; 11 bases map to TRBD1. CDR3 length equals 16 residues. Germline V gene sequence: CDR1 SGHVS, CDR2 FQNEAQ. The V segment lost 5 bases and the J segment 6 bases; nucleotides outside the gene matches: 6. The CDR3: CASSLGQGAINSPLHF. The CDR3 DNA sequence: TGTGCCAGCAGCCTTGGACAGGGGGCGATTAATTCACCCCTCCACTTT. Full variable domain (remainder filled in from reference TRBV7-8 and TRBJ1-6): GAGVSQSPRYKVAKRGQDVALRCDPISGHVSLFWYQQALGQGPEFLTYFQNEAQLDKSGLPSDRFFAERPEGSVSTLKIQRTQQEDSAVYLCASSLGQGAINSPLHFGNGTRLTVT.

The chain is built from TRBV4-3 and TRBJ1-1, with 8 positions matching TRBD1. Trimming at V came to 4 bases and at J to 5 bases, leaving 3 bases not matched to a gene. Germline V gene data show CDR1 as LGHNA and CDR2 as YSLEER. The CDR3 totals 13 residues. The CDR3: CASSLTGGTEAFF. DNA of the CDR3: TGCGCCAGCAGCCTTACAGGGGGAACTGAAGCTTTCTTT.

This clone was seen a few times. The chain employs TRBV7-8 and TRBJ1-5; 10 positions match TRBD1. From germline, CDR1 is SGHVS and CDR2 FQNEAQ. The CDR3 length is 15 residues. V was pared by 5 bases and J by 8 bases, with 9 bases of the junction left unmatched. The CDR3 DNA follows: TGTGCCAGCAGCCGCAGGGACAGGGGCTTGGAGCCCCAGCATTTT. Protein: CASSRRDRGLEPQHF.

V is TRBV20-1 and J is TRBJ1-6; no definite D call. The CDR3 has 12 residues. Germline values: CDR1 DFQATT, CDR2 SNEGSKA (reference sequence). Trimming shortened V by 3 bases and J by 9 bases, and 9 bases separated the two germline ends. CDR3 bases: TGCAGTGCTAGTCCCCGGGGTTCACCCCTCCACTTT. Its protein is CSASPRGSPLHF.

This chain joins TRBV6-5 and TRBJ1-2, with 7 bases lining up with TRBD1. The V and J ends lost 4 bases and 0 bases, in that order; junction bases with no gene match: 8. From germline, CDR1 is MNHEY and CDR2 SVGAGI. There are 16 residues in the CDR3. The DNA for the CDR3 is TGTGCCAGCAGTTCTGGGACAGTCATATCTAACTATGGCTACACCTTC. Translated: CASSSGTVISNYGYTF.

The chain carries TRBV23-1 and TRBJ1-4; no firm D call. TRBV23-1 is reported as an ORF; its role is uncertain. Trimming left V 2 bases short and J 3 bases short, with 10 bases between. The CDR3 covers 15 residues. The CDR3 is CASSQGPPANEKLFF. DNA for the CDR3: TGCGCCAGCAGTCAAGGGCCCCCGGCTAATGAAAAACTGTTTTTT.

CDR3 DNA: TGTGCCTGGAGCCAGGATAGCAATCAGCCCCAGCATTTT. Translating it yields CAWSQDSNQPQHF. The chain recombines TRBV30 with TRBJ1-5; D is uncertain. Deletions cut 3 bases from V and 0 bases from J, with 6 bases between. This CDR3 contains 13 residues. From germline, CDR1 is GTSNPN and CDR2 SVGIG (reference sequence).

This chain connects TRBV10-3 to TRBJ1-5; D not resolved. Trimming took off 6 bases at V and 7 bases at J, with 13 bases between the two ends. Germline V gene lookup returns CDR1 ENHRY and CDR2 SYGVKD. The CDR3 has 13 amino acids. The CDR3 coding sequence is TGTGCCATCAGGGCGGGCATGAGGCAGCCCCAGCATTTT. It is translated as CAIRAGMRQPQHF.

The CDR3 DNA follows: TGTGCCAGCACCGGCCTTACAGACTACGAGCAGTACTTC. The encoded protein is CASTGLTDYEQYF. The chain recombines TRBV12-3 or TRBV12-4 with TRBJ2-7; D gene ambiguous. The V gene lost 7 bases and the J gene lost 3 bases, with 13 bases spanning the gap. The CDR3 sequence is 13 residues long.